The 10 T cell receptor beta chains listed next were all sequenced from one sample in a study of T cell repertoires in cytomegalovirus infection. These receptors' targets are unknown. TCRdb processed the reads anew with MiXCR; each CDR3 protein has one entry. This sample has about 700,000 distinct CDR3 sequences, with 30% to 40% found just once. Sequenced material: cultured PBMCs, taken from culture after CMV antigen stimulation. The receptors originated from a human donor in good health (CMV status not recorded). Some clones in this sample may be carry-over from other donors' samples.

The rearrangement uses TRBV18 and TRBJ2-3; D is possibly TRBD2 (8 bases). Germline CDR1 KGHSH, CDR2 LQKENI. The CDR3 loop spans 18 amino acids. Trimming stripped 6 bases from V and 3 bases from J, with 25 bases between. The CDR3 loop reads CASSLIAGTGAVTDTQYF. The CDR3 nucleotides are TGTGCCAGCTCTCTTATAGCGGGAACAGGGGCCGTAACAGATACGCAGTATTTT.

In its sample, this clonotype was seen a few times. This chain connects TRBV7-2 to TRBJ2-7, with 10 bases that match TRBD2. The germline V gene encodes CDR1 SGHTA and CDR2 FQGNSA. V shed 2 bases and J 4 bases; nucleotides not matched to a gene: 8. The CDR3 contains 16 residues. The CDR3: CASSLSGPGLAYEQYF. CDR3 in DNA: TGTGCCAGCAGCTTATCTGGGCCGGGACTAGCGTACGAGCAGTACTTC.

The CDR3 coding sequence is TGTGCCAGCAGCCCAGGATCAAGGGGGCAAAGGGATGAAAAACTGTTTTTT. Protein product: CASSPGSRGQRDEKLFF. The V and J genes are TRBV7-9 and TRBJ1-4; 7 bases map to TRBD1. Germline V gene lookup returns CDR1 SEHNR and CDR2 FQNEAQ (reference sequence). This CDR3 region has 17 residues. V was clipped by 5 bases and J by 6 bases; unmatched bases: 15.

The chain recombines TRBV4-1 with TRBJ2-7, with 8 bases identical to TRBD2. Unmatched junction bases numbered 4, after V lost 0 bases and J lost 3 bases. The length of the CDR3 is 15 residues. The germline V gene encodes CDR1 MGHRA and CDR2 YSYEKL. The CDR3 loop reads CASSQDLAGGYEQYF. The CDR3, as DNA: TGCGCCAGCAGCCAAGATCTTGCGGGGGGCTACGAGCAGTACTTC.

This clonotype was seen a handful of times. The chain is built from TRBV6-2 or TRBV6-3 and TRBJ2-1; 9 positions agree with TRBD2. CDR3 size: 17 residues. The V gene's germline CDR1 is MNHEY and CDR2 SVGEGT. J lost 6 bases, V lost 2 bases, and 11 bases had no gene match. CDR3 amino acids: CASSYPRGSGSPNEQFF. The DNA for the CDR3 is TGTGCCAGCAGTTACCCCAGAGGTAGCGGGAGTCCCAATGAGCAGTTCTTC.

The table lists this clonotype with many counts. The rearrangement joins TRBV19 to TRBJ2-7, with D possibly matching TRBD1 (5 bases). CDR1 is LNHDA and CDR2 is SQIVND in the germline V gene (reference sequence). This CDR3 comprises 14 residues. V was pared by 6 bases and J by 1 base, with 13 bases between. In DNA form, the CDR3 reads TGTGCCAGTAGCCCAGCAGGGTGGTCCTACGAGCAGTACTTC. Amino acids: CASSPAGWSYEQYF.

About this clonotype itself: At one of its ends the junction is not consistent with the germline gene, which may arise from a read error. The DNA of the CDR3 is TGTGCCAGCAGCCAAGCGGTTACACTCACAAATACGCAGTATTTT. Its translation is CASSQAVTLTNTQYF. This chain connects TRBV7-2 to TRBJ2-3, with D possibly being TRBD2 (5 bases). Looked up from germline, CDR1 is SGHTA and CDR2 is FQGNSA. CDR3 length: 15 residues. The whole variable domain, remainder taken from reference TRBV7-2 and TRBJ2-3, is GAGVSQSPSNKVTEKGKDVELRCDPISGHTALYWYRQSLGQGLEFLIYFQGNSAPDKSGLPSDRFSAERTGGSVSTLTIQRTQQEDSAVYLCASSQAVTLTNTQYFGPGTRLTVL.

This clonotype was observed a few times. This chain links TRBV6-1 with TRBJ2-7; D is unclear. The CDR3 has 13 residues. Trimming left V 5 bases short and J 2 bases short, with 10 bases between. Germline V lookup: CDR1 MNHNS, CDR2 SASEGT. The CDR3, as DNA: TGTGCCAGCAGTACCCGACCCCCCTACGAGCAGTACTTC. Translated: CASSTRPPYEQYF.

This clonotype has a handful of counts. J is TRBJ2-7 and V is TRBV29-1, with no clear D. V was clipped by 7 bases and J by 2 bases, with 18 bases between them. CDR3 length equals 14 residues. CDR1 is SQVTM, CDR2 ANQGSEA, per germline. As DNA, the CDR3 is TGCAGCGCTGCCAGTCCGGGTCTGCCCTACGAGCAGTACTTC. Its protein is CSAASPGLPYEQYF.

This rearrangement joins TRBV18 to TRBJ1-5; 9 bases fit TRBD1. The V gene's germline CDR1 is KGHSH and CDR2 LQKENI. This CDR3 has 18 amino acids. V lost 0 bases and J lost 0; bases outside the gene matches: 6. The CDR3 region has the DNA TGTGCCAGCTCACCACCGGGACAGGGACATTATAGCAATCAGCCCCAGCATTTT. This encodes CASSPPGQGHYSNQPQHF.